This T cell receptor beta chain is from a study of TIL therapy for anti-PD-1-resistant metastatic lung cancer. Study context: Most patients had lung adenocarcinoma.

The immunoSEQ assay was v3. Sequencing depth was around 1.9 million read pairs for survey level, roughly 4.5-6.5 million for deep. Measured with immunoSEQ multiplex PCR; TCRdb has only the in-frame clones, and not every one. The data hold more than 20,000 clones, with roughly two thirds observed a single time. Time point meaning: pre-treatment sample, taken before nivolumab and TIL therapy. The tumor samples were excised metastases, mostly pleural nodules or supraclavicular lymph nodes. Enrollment ran from October 2017 to early 2020. The CDR3 has 15 residues. With 5 bases clipped from V and 2 bases from J, the junction kept 7 bases outside the gene matches. Germline CDR1 LNHDA, CDR2 SQIVND (reference sequence).

This sequence was found in a person aged 25 to 79 with non-small cell lung cancer. The rearrangement uses TRBV19 and TRBJ2-5; 8 positions match TRBD2. The specimen comprised tumor tissue, sampled at baseline. Here the CDR3 reads CASSSIAGSQETQYF. The CDR3 region has the DNA TGTGCCAGTAGTTCCATAGCGGGGTCACAAGAGACCCAGTACTTC.